A selection of T cell receptor beta chains follows, all from one sample in a study of spatial heterogeneity in lung cancer. TCRdb re-analysed the 5' RACE reads in MiXCR, keeping a single row per CDR3 protein. The profile shows roughly 70,000 distinct CDR3 sequences, 13% of them singletons. This sample comprised PBMCs, obtained at surgery. The receptors stem from a male donor with early-stage non-small cell lung cancer. The CDR3 runs from the conserved cysteine through the conserved F or W. A D gene is named only where the DNA matches it firmly. A row's size may be missing; if present it is once, few, many or a size class.

J gene: TRBJ2-7; clone size: NA; V gene: TRBV9; D gene: NA; CDR3 protein: CASSVEQGSEQYF; CDR3 DNA: TGTGCCAGCAGCGTTGAGCAGGGGAGTGAGCAGTACTTC
J gene: TRBJ1-1; clone size: NA; V gene: TRBV30; D gene: NA; CDR3 protein: CAWKRSLNTEAFF; CDR3 DNA: TGTGCCTGGAAAAGGTCCCTGAACACTGAAGCTTTCTTT
J gene: TRBJ2-5; clone size: NA; V gene: TRBV9; D gene: NA; CDR3 protein: CASSVVGFQETQYF; CDR3 DNA: TGTGCCAGCAGCGTAGTCGGGTTCCAAGAGACCCAGTACTTC
J gene: TRBJ2-3; clone size: many; V gene: TRBV4-2; D gene: TRBD2; CDR3 protein: CASSQTSAPGDTQYF; CDR3 DNA: TGTGCCAGCAGCCAGACTAGCGCCCCGGGAGATACGCAGTATTTT
J gene: TRBJ1-1; clone size: few; V gene: TRBV6-1; D gene: NA; CDR3 protein: CASSERIRDTEAFF; CDR3 DNA: TGTGCCAGCAGTGAAAGAATCAGGGACACTGAAGCTTTCTTT
J gene: TRBJ2-2; clone size: few; V gene: TRBV29-1; D gene: NA; CDR3 protein: CSVEVGVGTGELFF; CDR3 DNA: TGCAGCGTTGAAGTGGGGGTTGGTACCGGGGAGCTGTTTTTT
J gene: TRBJ2-4; clone size: many; V gene: TRBV5-6; D gene: NA; CDR3 protein: CASSLGYSAIQYF; CDR3 DNA: TGTGCCAGCAGCTTGGGGTACAGCGCGATTCAGTACTTC
J gene: TRBJ1-1; clone size: many; V gene: TRBV4-2; D gene: NA; CDR3 protein: CASSQEGNMNTEAFF; CDR3 DNA: TGTGCCAGCAGCCAAGAAGGGAATATGAACACTGAAGCTTTCTTT
J gene: TRBJ1-2; clone size: NA; V gene: TRBV20-1; D gene: NA; CDR3 protein: CSAGLAGYGYTF; CDR3 DNA: TGCAGTGCTGGCTTAGCAGGATATGGCTACACCTTC
J gene: TRBJ2-1; clone size: few; V gene: TRBV12-3/TRBV12-4; D gene: NA; CDR3 protein: CASRIPGRRYNEQFF; CDR3 DNA: TGTGCCAGCAGGATCCCCGGGAGAAGGTACAATGAGCAGTTCTTC
J gene: TRBJ2-3; clone size: NA; V gene: TRBV19; D gene: NA; CDR3 protein: CASSGSVTQYF; CDR3 DNA: TGTGCCAGTTCTGGGTCCGTAACGCAGTATTTT
J gene: TRBJ1-1; clone size: NA; V gene: TRBV7-9; D gene: NA; CDR3 protein: CASSLTPTGGTEAFF; CDR3 DNA: TGTGCCAGCAGCTTAACCCCGACCGGAGGGACTGAAGCTTTCTTT
J gene: TRBJ2-5; clone size: NA; V gene: TRBV5-6; D gene: NA; CDR3 protein: CASSSPYQETQYF; CDR3 DNA: TGTGCCAGCAGCTCCCCGTACCAAGAGACCCAGTACTTC
J gene: TRBJ1-6; clone size: many; V gene: TRBV14; D gene: NA; CDR3 protein: CASSQKRVGNSPLHF; CDR3 DNA: TGTGCCAGCAGCCAAAAAAGGGTCGGGAATTCACCCCTCCACTTT
J gene: TRBJ2-7; clone size: NA; V gene: TRBV3-1; D gene: NA; CDR3 protein: CASSQGVVGAAISF; CDR3 DNA: TGTGCCAGCAGCCAAGGAGTGGTGGGTGCAGCGATATCTTTC
J gene: TRBJ2-1; clone size: few; V gene: TRBV6-6; D gene: NA; CDR3 protein: CASQAGTYNEQFF; CDR3 DNA: TGTGCCAGCCAGGCGGGAACCTACAATGAGCAGTTCTTC
J gene: TRBJ1-1; clone size: many; V gene: TRBV5-1; D gene: NA; CDR3 protein: CASSLGGTANTEAFF; CDR3 DNA: TGCGCCAGCAGCTTGGGAGGTACGGCGAACACTGAAGCTTTCTTT
J gene: TRBJ2-1; clone size: few; V gene: TRBV28; D gene: TRBD2; CDR3 protein: CASSFSGSAYNEQFF; CDR3 DNA: TGTGCCAGCAGTTTCAGCGGGAGTGCCTACAATGAGCAGTTCTTC
J gene: TRBJ2-1; clone size: few; V gene: TRBV6-2/TRBV6-3; D gene: NA; CDR3 protein: CASTTDQYNEQFF; CDR3 DNA: TGTGCCAGCACCACAGACCAGTACAATGAGCAGTTCTTC
J gene: TRBJ2-3; clone size: few; V gene: TRBV5-4; D gene: NA; CDR3 protein: CASSSGQKQSSTDTQYF; CDR3 DNA: TGTGCCAGCAGCTCAGGACAAAAGCAATCGTCCACAGATACGCAGTATTTT
J gene: TRBJ1-1; clone size: NA; V gene: TRBV7-9; D gene: NA; CDR3 protein: CASSFQSPSEAFF; CDR3 DNA: TGTGCCAGCAGCTTCCAATCCCCGTCGGAAGCTTTCTTT
J gene: TRBJ2-1; clone size: few; V gene: TRBV20-1; D gene: TRBD1; CDR3 protein: CSAPGQSNYNEQFF; CDR3 DNA: TGCAGTGCACCGGGACAGTCCAACTACAATGAGCAGTTCTTC
J gene: TRBJ2-3; clone size: many; V gene: TRBV7-2; D gene: NA; CDR3 protein: CASSSLDTQYF; CDR3 DNA: TGTGCCAGCAGCTCGCTAGATACGCAGTATTTT
J gene: TRBJ2-7; clone size: few; V gene: TRBV29-1; D gene: NA; CDR3 protein: CSVSDSLRSYEQYF; CDR3 DNA: TGCAGCGTGTCCGACAGTTTACGCTCCTACGAGCAGTACTTC
J gene: TRBJ2-7; clone size: few; V gene: TRBV25-1; D gene: NA; CDR3 protein: CASQVGGEYEQYF; CDR3 DNA: TGTGCCAGCCAAGTAGGGGGGGAATACGAGCAGTACTTC
J gene: TRBJ2-3; clone size: many; V gene: TRBV10-3; D gene: TRBD2; CDR3 protein: CAISAAGGPGDTQYF; CDR3 DNA: TGTGCCATCAGTGCCGCGGGAGGGCCAGGAGATACGCAGTATTTT
J gene: TRBJ1-3; clone size: NA; V gene: TRBV10-2; D gene: NA; CDR3 protein: CASIQSSGNTIYF; CDR3 DNA: TGCGCCAGCATTCAGAGCTCTGGAAACACCATATATTTT
J gene: TRBJ1-2; clone size: few; V gene: TRBV12-3/TRBV12-4; D gene: NA; CDR3 protein: CASSLRGGALGYTF; CDR3 DNA: TGTGCCAGCAGTTTGAGAGGGGGGGCACTTGGCTACACCTTC
J gene: TRBJ1-1; clone size: few; V gene: TRBV5-1; D gene: NA; CDR3 protein: CASSFGNMNTEAFF; CDR3 DNA: TGCGCCAGCAGCTTCGGGAACATGAACACTGAAGCTTTCTTT
J gene: TRBJ1-1; clone size: NA; V gene: TRBV6-1; D gene: NA; CDR3 protein: CASSSEVVNTEAFF; CDR3 DNA: TGTGCCAGCAGCTCCGAGGTAGTGAACACTGAAGCTTTCTTT
J gene: TRBJ1-3; clone size: many; V gene: TRBV7-3; D gene: NA; CDR3 protein: CASSLTGGLLSGNTIYF; CDR3 DNA: TGTGCCAGCAGCTTAACGGGCGGACTCCTCTCTGGAAACACCATATATTTT
J gene: TRBJ2-2; clone size: NA; V gene: TRBV11-1; D gene: NA; CDR3 protein: CASSLAADYTGDLFF; CDR3 DNA: TGTGCCAGCAGCTTAGCGGCAGACTACACCGGGGACCTGTTTTTT
J gene: TRBJ2-1; clone size: NA; V gene: TRBV6-6; D gene: NA; CDR3 protein: CASSWTQYNEQFF; CDR3 DNA: TGTGCCAGCAGTTGGACACAATACAATGAGCAGTTCTTC
J gene: TRBJ2-3; clone size: NA; V gene: TRBV30; D gene: TRBD2; CDR3 protein: CAASGTSGTDTQYF; CDR3 DNA: TGTGCCGCGTCCGGGACTAGCGGCACAGATACGCAGTATTTT
J gene: TRBJ2-7; clone size: many; V gene: TRBV2; D gene: TRBD1; CDR3 protein: CASSTGVYSYEQYF; CDR3 DNA: TGTGCCAGTTCTACAGGGGTGTACTCGTACGAGCAGTACTTC
J gene: TRBJ2-1; clone size: few; V gene: TRBV5-4; D gene: TRBD2; CDR3 protein: CASSSWGAGSSYNEQFF; CDR3 DNA: TGTGCCAGCAGCTCCTGGGGAGCGGGGAGCTCCTACAATGAGCAGTTCTTC
J gene: TRBJ2-5; clone size: NA; V gene: TRBV6-1; D gene: TRBD2; CDR3 protein: CASKQAGGRETQYF; CDR3 DNA: TGTGCCAGCAAACAAGCGGGAGGACGAGAGACCCAGTACTTC
J gene: TRBJ2-1; clone size: NA; V gene: TRBV6-5; D gene: TRBD2; CDR3 protein: CASRRSGSLYEQFF; CDR3 DNA: TGTGCCAGCAGACGTAGCGGGAGTCTATATGAGCAGTTCTTC
J gene: TRBJ2-4; clone size: NA; V gene: TRBV12-3/TRBV12-4; D gene: NA; CDR3 protein: CASSLNRNRAIQYF; CDR3 DNA: TGTGCCAGCAGTTTAAACCGGAACAGGGCCATTCAGTACTTC
J gene: TRBJ1-6; clone size: few; V gene: TRBV7-9; D gene: NA; CDR3 protein: CASSLGQSPLHF; CDR3 DNA: TGTGCCAGCAGCCTCGGACAGTCACCCCTCCACTTT
J gene: TRBJ2-5; clone size: many; V gene: TRBV11-1; D gene: NA; CDR3 protein: CASRRERSQETQYF; CDR3 DNA: TGTGCCAGCAGACGGGAGAGGAGTCAAGAGACCCAGTACTTC
J gene: TRBJ1-1; clone size: NA; V gene: TRBV29-1; D gene: TRBD1; CDR3 protein: CSAWDSPNTEAFF; CDR3 DNA: TGCAGCGCCTGGGACAGCCCGAACACTGAAGCTTTCTTT
J gene: TRBJ1-6; clone size: NA; V gene: TRBV7-2; D gene: TRBD1; CDR3 protein: CASSLFATGDGYNSPLHF; CDR3 DNA: TGTGCCAGCAGCCTTTTTGCCACAGGGGACGGATATAATTCACCCCTCCACTTT
J gene: TRBJ2-3; clone size: few; V gene: TRBV29-1; D gene: NA; CDR3 protein: CSPGEASDTQYF; CDR3 DNA: TGCAGCCCTGGGGAGGCCTCAGATACGCAGTATTTT
J gene: TRBJ2-3; clone size: NA; V gene: TRBV5-6; D gene: TRBD1; CDR3 protein: CASSFNRGDTQYF; CDR3 DNA: TGTGCCAGCAGCTTCAACAGGGGGGATACGCAGTATTTT
J gene: TRBJ2-5; clone size: few; V gene: TRBV5-1; D gene: NA; CDR3 protein: CASSLTGIQETQYF; CDR3 DNA: TGCGCCAGCAGCTTAACAGGGATCCAAGAGACCCAGTACTTC
J gene: TRBJ2-7; clone size: few; V gene: TRBV18; D gene: TRBD2; CDR3 protein: CASSPSPGGGSEQYF; CDR3 DNA: TGTGCCAGCTCACCCTCCCCGGGGGGTGGTAGCGAGCAGTACTTC
J gene: TRBJ1-5; clone size: NA; V gene: TRBV5-1; D gene: NA; CDR3 protein: CASSSVPNQPQHF; CDR3 DNA: TGCGCCAGCAGCTCCGTGCCCAATCAGCCCCAGCATTTT
J gene: TRBJ2-3; clone size: few; V gene: TRBV7-2; D gene: NA; CDR3 protein: CASSLAAASLMDTQYF; CDR3 DNA: TGTGCCAGCAGCTTAGCGGCGGCTAGTTTAATGGATACGCAGTATTTT
J gene: TRBJ1-1; clone size: many; V gene: TRBV5-1; D gene: NA; CDR3 protein: CASSLGLEMNTEAFF; CDR3 DNA: TGCGCCAGCAGCTTGGGATTGGAGATGAACACTGAAGCTTTCTTT
J gene: TRBJ2-1; clone size: NA; V gene: TRBV6-1; D gene: NA; CDR3 protein: CASSRDWFDEQFF; CDR3 DNA: TGTGCCAGCAGCCGGGACTGGTTCGATGAGCAGTTCTTC
J gene: TRBJ2-1; clone size: many; V gene: TRBV5-1; D gene: NA; CDR3 protein: CASSLSAGSSYNEQFF; CDR3 DNA: TGCGCCAGCAGCTTGTCCGCGGGTAGCTCCTACAATGAGCAGTTCTTC
J gene: TRBJ2-2; clone size: NA; V gene: TRBV12-5; D gene: NA; CDR3 protein: CASGLGELFF; CDR3 DNA: TGTGCTAGTGGTTTGGGGGAGCTGTTTTTT